This T cell receptor beta chain was documented in a study of control samples from healthy donors and cancer patients. Here immunoSEQ multiplex PCR was the method, and the copy in TCRdb shows in-frame clones only, minus some. This table holds tens of thousands of clones, over 85% found once. This CDR3 has 14 residues. The V gene lost 4 bases and the J gene lost 9 bases, with 18 bases spanning the gap. Germline lookup yields CDR1 SGHAT and CDR2 FQNNGV. The receptor comes from a man in his thirties or forties with colorectal cancer. What was sequenced was PBMCs. The gene calls are TRBV11-2 and TRBJ1-1; a weak D match, TRBD1 (5 bases). The CDR3 sequence is CASSSIRDGRKAFF. CDR3 DNA: TGTGCCAGCAGCTCTATCCGGGACGGCAGGAAAGCTTTCTTT.